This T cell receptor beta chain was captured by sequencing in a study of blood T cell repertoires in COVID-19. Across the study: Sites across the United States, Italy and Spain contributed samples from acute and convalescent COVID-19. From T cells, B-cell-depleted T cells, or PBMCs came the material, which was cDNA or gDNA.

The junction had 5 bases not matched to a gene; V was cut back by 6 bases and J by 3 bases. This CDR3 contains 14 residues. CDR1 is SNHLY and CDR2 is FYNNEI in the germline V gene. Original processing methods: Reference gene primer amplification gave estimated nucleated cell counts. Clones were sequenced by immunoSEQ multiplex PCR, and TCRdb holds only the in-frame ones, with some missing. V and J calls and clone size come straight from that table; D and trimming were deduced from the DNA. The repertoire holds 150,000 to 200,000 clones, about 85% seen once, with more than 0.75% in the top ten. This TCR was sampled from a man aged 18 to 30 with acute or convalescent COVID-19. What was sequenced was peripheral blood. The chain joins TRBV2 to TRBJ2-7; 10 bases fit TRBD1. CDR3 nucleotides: TGTGCCAGCAGGAGGGACAGGGGTCTCTACGAGCAGTACTTC. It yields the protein CASRRDRGLYEQYF.